The present T cell receptor beta chain was sequenced within a study of T cell changes during pregnancy in multiple sclerosis. Germline trimming cut 4 bases from V and 5 bases from J; bases unmatched to any gene: 10. CDR1 and CDR2 (germline): LGHNA, YSLEER. There are 16 residues in the CDR3. Sequenced by immunoSEQ multiplex PCR; TCRdb stores in-frame clones only, minus some. Among 70,000 to 80,000 clones listed, about nine tenths were seen once. The sequencing here drew on peripheral blood, taken before pregnancy. The chain is built from TRBV4-3 and TRBJ1-4; TRBD1 matches at 7 bases. This TCR was sampled from a female donor with multiple sclerosis, enrolled in a pregnancy study. The CDR3 bases are TGCGCCAGCAGCCGCATCGCGACAGGGCCGAATGAAAAACTGTTTTTT. As protein: CASSRIATGPNEKLFF.